The 17 T cell receptor beta chains presented below share a single source sample, sequenced in a study of blood T cell repertoires in COVID-19. Sequenced by immunoSEQ multiplex PCR; TCRdb stores in-frame clones only, minus some. In the table there are under 300,000 clones, 86% of which are singletons. Source material: peripheral blood. All receptors derive from a woman in her 70s with COVID-19, enrolled during active disease.

The chain couples TRBV3-1 (or the pseudogene TRBV3-2) to TRBJ2-3; 9 positions agree with TRBD2. Losses at the gene ends were 1 base for V and 3 bases for J; bases not matched to a gene: 5. This CDR3 region has 16 residues. Germline values: CDR1 LGHDT, CDR2 YNNKEL (reference sequence). The CDR3 region is CASSQAGGGATDTQYF. The CDR3 DNA reads as TGTGCCAGCAGCCAAGCGGGCGGGGGGGCGACAGATACGCAGTATTTT.

The chain is built from TRBV10-3 and TRBJ2-7; TRBD2 agrees at 11 bases. Trimming removed 8 bases from V and 0 bases from J; junction bases left unmatched: 3. From germline, CDR1 is ENHRY and CDR2 SYGVKD. CDR3 size: 14 residues. The CDR3 DNA follows: TGTGCCATCGCGGGACTAGCGGCCTCCTACGAGCAGTACTTC. Translating gives CAIAGLAASYEQYF.

The genes are TRBV5-1 and TRBJ2-3; maybe TRBD1 (6 bases). Trimming left V 6 bases short and J 0 bases short, with 14 bases between. The germline V gene encodes CDR1 SGHRS and CDR2 YFSETQ. The CDR3 is 15 residues long. In DNA, the CDR3 is TGCGCCAGCAAAGGGGACACTACGAGCACAGATACGCAGTATTTT. Its translation: CASKGDTTSTDTQYF. The full variable domain, its missing parts supplied by reference TRBV5-1 and TRBJ2-3, is KAGVTQTPRYLIKTRGQQVTLSCSPISGHRSVSWYQQTPGQGLQFLFEYFSETQRNKGNFPGRFSGRQFSNSRSEMNVSTLELGDSALYLCASKGDTTSTDTQYFGPGTRLTVL.

This clone has just one count. V usage is TRBV10-3 and J usage is TRBJ2-7; 12 bases fit TRBD1. This CDR3 is built from 15 residues. The J segment lost 7 bases and the V segment lost 4 bases, leaving 8 bases of the junction unmatched. The germline CDR1 and CDR2 sequences are ENHRY and SYGVKD. The CDR3: CAISGSGTGGGEQYF. CDR3 nucleotide sequence: TGTGCCATCAGTGGTTCCGGGACAGGGGGCGGAGAGCAGTACTTC.

The chain is built from TRBV19 and TRBJ1-2; 10 positions agree with TRBD1. Trimming cost V 2 bases and J 6 bases; bases outside gene matches: 6. The CDR3 extends over 15 amino acids. Germline loops: CDR1 LNHDA, CDR2 SQIVND (reference sequence). CDR3 in DNA: TGTGCCAGTAGTATATCCTTGGACAGGGGGAATGGCTACACCTTC. Encoded protein: CASSISLDRGNGYTF.

The rearrangement links TRBV19 to TRBJ2-1; the D gene is possibly TRBD2 (6 bases). Germline assignment: CDR1 LNHDA and CDR2 SQIVND (reference sequence). Trimming shortened V by 5 bases and J by 9 bases, and 14 bases separated the two germline ends. The CDR3 runs 13 residues. Here the CDR3 reads CASSSSAGSEQFF. CDR3 sequence (DNA): TGTGCCAGTAGTTCCTCGGCGGGGAGTGAGCAGTTCTTC.

The V call is TRBV29-1, the J call TRBJ1-1; D unclear. Per the germline V gene, CDR1 is SQVTM and CDR2 is ANQGSEA. The germline V and J ends were trimmed by 4 bases and 3 bases, with 12 bases remaining between them. The CDR3 spans 13 residues. CDR3 in amino acids: CSVVRVFDTEAFF. The CDR3 DNA sequence: TGCAGCGTTGTACGGGTCTTCGACACTGAAGCTTTCTTT.

This chain uses TRBV5-1 with TRBJ2-7; a weak D match, TRBD2 (6 bases). Looked up from germline, CDR1 is SGHRS and CDR2 is YFSETQ. The CDR3 spans 13 residues. V was cut by 3 bases and J by 3 bases, with 10 bases left in between. The CDR3 spells CASSSPGGYEQYF. Written as DNA, the CDR3 is TGCGCCAGCAGCTCCCCCGGGGGCTACGAGCAGTACTTC. Supplemented by reference TRBV5-1 and TRBJ2-7, the full variable domain reads KAGVTQTPRYLIKTRGQQVTLSCSPISGHRSVSWYQQTPGQGLQFLFEYFSETQRNKGNFPGRFSGRQFSNSRSEMNVSTLELGDSALYLCASSSPGGYEQYFGPGTRLTVT.

The chain is built from TRBV27 and TRBJ2-7; 9 bases match TRBD2. The V gene end was trimmed by 4 bases and the J gene end by 5 bases; junction bases not matched to a gene: 6. CDR3 size: 14 residues. The germline V gene has CDR1 MNHEY and CDR2 SMNVEV (reference sequence). The CDR3 DNA reads TGTGCCAGCAGTTCAGGTAGCGGGGGACACGAGCAGTACTTC. This codes for CASSSGSGGHEQYF.

This chain links TRBV11-2 with TRBJ2-5; a weak D match, TRBD2 (7 bases). Germline lookup yields CDR1 SGHAT and CDR2 FQNNGV. The CDR3 is made up of 14 amino acids. The V end was cut by 1 base, the J end by 5 bases, with 11 bases between. The CDR3 sequence is CASSLGRGRETQYF. The DNA of the CDR3 is TGTGCCAGCAGCTTAGGGCGGGGGCGCGAGACCCAGTACTTC. Variable domain in full (rest from reference TRBV11-2 and TRBJ2-5): EAGVAQSPRYKIIEKRQSVAFWCNPISGHATLYWYQQILGQGPKLLIQFQNNGVVDDSQLPKDRFSAERLKGVDSTLKIQPAKLEDSAVYLCASSLGRGRETQYFGPGTRLLVL.

In its sample, this clone was seen once. The CDR3 region has the DNA TGTGCCAGTACCCCGGACAGAGATCAGCCCCAGCATTTT. Protein product: CASTPDRDQPQHF. The genes are TRBV19 and TRBJ1-5; possible D gene TRBD1, 6 bases. Trimming removed 7 bases at V and 5 bases at J, with 12 bases between. CDR3 size: 13 residues. Germline V lookup: CDR1 LNHDA, CDR2 SQIVND (reference sequence).

The chain uses TRBV18 and TRBJ1-2; 10 bases fit TRBD1. Losses at the gene ends were 2 bases for V and 4 bases for J; bases not matched to a gene: 10. Germline CDR1 KGHSH, CDR2 LQKENI. The CDR3 totals 17 residues. The DNA of the CDR3 is TGTGCCAGCTCACCAGAGACCGGGACAGGGGTGATCTATGGCTACACCTTC. Protein: CASSPETGTGVIYGYTF.

In this sample, this clone turned up many times. V and J are TRBV11-2 and TRBJ1-6; D unclear. The CDR3 runs to 12 residues. The germline gives CDR1 SGHAT, CDR2 FQNNGV. With 5 bases removed from V and 10 bases from J, the gap between germline ends came to 9 bases. CDR3 nucleotide sequence: TGTGCCAGCAGCCCCATTTTGTCACCCCTCCACTTT. Translated, it gives CASSPILSPLHF.

This clone was counted many times. The chain uses TRBV12-5 and TRBJ1-1, with 8 bases matching TRBD1. Germline CDR1 LGHNT, CDR2 FRNRAP. J gave up 2 bases and V 8 bases, and 10 bases lay outside the gene matches. The CDR3 runs 15 residues. The CDR3 region is CASSWPGQVNTEAFF. The CDR3 bases are TGTGCTAGTTCCTGGCCGGGACAGGTTAACACTGAAGCTTTCTTT.

In this sample, this clone turned up once. The chain links TRBV5-1 to TRBJ2-2, with a weak D call TRBD2 (6 bases). V gave up 0 bases and J gave up 4 bases, with 13 bases separating them. Germline loops: CDR1 SGHRS, CDR2 YFSETQ. This CDR3 spans 16 amino acids. Here the CDR3 reads CASSLAGGLGTGELFF. The CDR3 nucleotides read TGCGCCAGCAGCTTGGCCGGGGGATTAGGCACCGGGGAGCTGTTTTTT.

This chain links TRBV7-9 with TRBJ2-5; the D gene is possibly TRBD1 (6 bases). Germline values: CDR1 SEHNR, CDR2 FQNEAQ (reference sequence). Deletions cut 6 bases from V and 8 bases from J, with 16 bases between. The CDR3 contains 13 residues. CDR3 bases: TGTGCCAGCAGGGAGACACAGGGTGGAACCCAGTACTTC. Its protein product is CASRETQGGTQYF.

The V and J genes are TRBV4-3 and TRBJ2-7; TRBD1 aligns across 7 bases. CDR1 and CDR2 (germline): LGHNA, YSLEER. The CDR3 loop spans 15 amino acids. V shed 0 bases, J shed 2 bases, and the junction held 4 bases outside the gene matches. DNA of the CDR3: TGCGCCAGCAGCCAAGATAGAGGGGGCCCCTACGAGCAGTACTTC. This gives the protein CASSQDRGGPYEQYF.